The 18 T cell receptor beta chains below come from one sample, sequenced in a study of T cell repertoires in cytomegalovirus infection. Each CDR3 protein is one row after TCRdb ran MiXCR on the reads. The sample contains some 480,000 distinct CDR3 sequences, 33% of which appear only once. No antigen is known for these receptors. The sequences come from cultured PBMCs, collected from culture after CMV antigen stimulation. The receptors shown here come from a human donor in good health (CMV status not recorded). Some clones in this sample may be carry-over from other donors' samples.

The V call is TRBV27, the J call TRBJ2-5; D might be TRBD1 (5 bases). V shed 7 bases and J shed 4 bases, with 13 bases lying between them. This CDR3 contains 13 residues. Germline V gene lookup returns CDR1 MNHEY and CDR2 SMNVEV (reference sequence). The CDR3 here is CASTPGNGETQYF. CDR3 bases: TGTGCCAGCACCCCAGGGAACGGAGAGACCCAGTACTTC.

J is TRBJ2-1 and V is TRBV24-1; 7 bases are a match to TRBD2. In germline, CDR1 is KGHDR, CDR2 SFDVKD. After removal of 7 bases from V and 9 bases from J, the junction contained 5 bases not matched to a gene. The CDR3 has 12 residues. DNA for the CDR3: TGTGCCACCAGGGGGGGGGAAACTGAGCAGTTCTTC. Protein product: CATRGGETEQFF.

This chain links TRBV6-1 with TRBJ2-1; TRBD1 might be the D (6 bases). V was trimmed by 10 bases and J by 3 bases, leaving 10 bases between them. The CDR3 totals 12 residues. The germline CDR1 and CDR2 sequences are MNHNS and SASEGT. CDR3 coding DNA: TGTGCCACCAAGGACAGCTACAATGAGCAGTTCTTC. Amino acid sequence: CATKDSYNEQFF.

In its sample, this clonotype was seen many times. This chain connects TRBV7-2 to TRBJ2-2; the match to TRBD2 covers 7 bases. The CDR3 contains 18 residues. Trimming cost V 5 bases and J 4 bases; bases outside gene matches: 16. Germline V CDR1 and CDR2: SGHTA, FQGNSA. The CDR3 loop is CASSPKMGGRRGTGELFF. The DNA of the CDR3 is TGTGCCAGCAGCCCCAAGATGGGCGGGAGAAGGGGCACCGGGGAGCTGTTTTTT.

This clonotype has a handful of counts. The genes are TRBV10-3 and TRBJ1-2, with 11 bases lining up with TRBD1. CDR1 is ENHRY and CDR2 is SYGVKD in the germline V gene. This CDR3 is 15 amino acids long. V trimming: 6 bases; J trimming: 2 bases; junction bases outside the gene matches: 5. In DNA form, the CDR3 reads TGTGCCATCAGGGACAGGGGGCTTACAAACTATGGCTACACCTTC. It codes for CAIRDRGLTNYGYTF.

This clonotype was seen a handful of times. CDR3 loop: CSASVPRDRNNYGYTF. CDR3 nucleotides: TGCAGCGCCTCCGTGCCTCGGGACCGTAATAACTATGGCTACACCTTC. The chain employs TRBV29-1 and TRBJ1-2, with D maybe TRBD1 (5 bases). V gave up 7 bases and J gave up 1 base, with 22 bases separating them. CDR3 length: 16 amino acids. Germline assignment: CDR1 SQVTM and CDR2 ANQGSEA.

This clonotype was found many times. J is TRBJ2-3 and V is TRBV7-2; 10 positions agree with TRBD2. The CDR3 runs to 15 residues. J gave up 7 bases and V 5 bases, and 9 bases lay outside the gene matches. CDR1 is SGHTA, CDR2 FQGNSA, per germline. CDR3 bases: TGTGCCAGCAGCCAGACTAGCGGGCCGAGAAATACGCAGTATTTT. Residues: CASSQTSGPRNTQYF.

The rearrangement uses TRBV7-8 and TRBJ2-3; D is perhaps TRBD2 (6 bases). Trimming left V 2 bases short and J 0 bases short, with 21 bases between. Germline loops: CDR1 SGHVS, CDR2 FQNEAQ. This CDR3 contains 19 residues. The CDR3 here is CASSLPPAGSPLSTDTQYF. The DNA of the CDR3 is TGTGCCAGCAGCTTACCTCCGGCCGGGAGCCCCCTTAGCACAGATACGCAGTATTTT.

For the CDR3, the DNA is TGTGCCAGCAGCTTCGTAGGACAGGGGTATTATGTTGAGCAGTTCTTC. It yields the protein CASSFVGQGYYVEQFF. The chain links TRBV5-6 to TRBJ2-1, with 9 positions matching TRBD1. The length of the CDR3 is 16 residues. Per the germline V gene, CDR1 is SGHDT and CDR2 is YYEEEE. Trimming took 2 bases from V and 9 from J; bases not matched to a gene: 12.

The chain couples TRBV2 to TRBJ2-3, with D tentatively TRBD1 or TRBD2 (5 bases each). CDR1 SNHLY and CDR2 FYNNEI come from the germline V gene. V shed 6 bases and J shed 0 bases, with 16 bases lying between them. The CDR3 spans 16 residues. The CDR3 DNA is TGTGCCAGCAGCCTTCTGGGACCCATGAGCACAGATACGCAGTATTTT. This codes for CASSLLGPMSTDTQYF.

This clonotype was recorded once. A much larger clone lies one base from this, so it may be a read error. This sequence joins TRBV7-8 and TRBJ2-5; 7 bases line up with TRBD1. Trimming at V came to 3 bases and at J to 3 bases, leaving 7 bases not matched to a gene. Germline values: CDR1 SGHVS, CDR2 FQNEAQ. This CDR3 region has 15 residues. The CDR3 sequence is CASSFSTGTEETQYF. The CDR3 coding sequence is TGTGCCAGCAGCTTTAGCACCGGGACAGAAGAGACCCAGTACTTC.

The sample holds many counts of this clonotype. V usage is TRBV2 and J usage is TRBJ2-3, with TRBD2 as a possible D gene (5 bases). Trimming shortened V by 7 bases and J by 0 bases, and 14 bases separated the two germline ends. Per the germline V gene, CDR1 is SNHLY and CDR2 is FYNNEI. This CDR3 has 15 amino acids. The CDR3: CASTDSSRSTDTQYF. CDR3 coding DNA: TGTGCCAGCACCGACTCTAGCAGGAGCACAGATACGCAGTATTTT.

Regarding this clonotype: A junction end diverges from the germline sequence, so it may reflect a read error. This chain joins TRBV7-7 and TRBJ2-1, with D possibly TRBD2 on 5 matching bases. The CDR3 contains 14 residues. Germline assignment: CDR1 SSHAT and CDR2 FNYEAQ (reference sequence). The CDR3 region is CASSLEVGMSEQFF. In DNA, the CDR3 is TGTGCTAGCAGCTTAGAGGTCGGGATGAGTGAGCAGTTCTTC.

There are a few counts of this clonotype. V gene TRBV6-2 or TRBV6-3 combines with J gene TRBJ2-2, with TRBD2 matching 8 bases. The germline gives CDR1 MNHEY, CDR2 SVGEGT. There are 18 residues in the CDR3. The J segment lost 0 bases and the V segment lost 2 bases, leaving 8 bases of the junction unmatched. CDR3 in amino acids: CASSYPRGLAPNTGELFF. Here the CDR3 DNA reads TGTGCCAGCAGTTACCCCCGTGGACTAGCACCGAACACCGGGGAGCTGTTTTTT.

The rearrangement links TRBV4-1 to TRBJ1-2; TRBD1 might be the D (6 bases). Trimming took off 0 bases at V and 2 bases at J, with 10 bases between the two ends. The CDR3 has 15 residues. Germline-derived CDR1 and CDR2 are MGHRA and YSYEKL. In DNA, the CDR3 is TGCGCCAGCAGCCAAGAGGCAGGGGTCAACTATGGCTACACCTTC. This gives the protein CASSQEAGVNYGYTF.

The chain joins TRBV7-2 to TRBJ2-5; 7 bases fit TRBD2. Looked up from germline, CDR1 is SGHTA and CDR2 is FQGNSA. This CDR3 spans 14 amino acids. The J segment lost 2 bases and the V segment lost 5 bases, leaving 5 bases of the junction unmatched. The CDR3 region has the DNA TGTGCCAGCAGCCTGGGACTACAACAAGAGACCCAGTACTTC. Residues: CASSLGLQQETQYF.

This clonotype was seen repeatedly, ten times or more. V and J are TRBV7-3 and TRBJ2-3; D remains ambiguous. Trimming took 3 bases from V and 2 from J, leaving 9 bases between them. This CDR3 has 14 amino acids. The germline V gene encodes CDR1 SGHTA and CDR2 FQGTGA. CDR3 coding DNA: TGTGCCAGCAGCTTTGGACGGATCACAGATACGCAGTATTTT. Translation gives CASSFGRITDTQYF.

The chain uses TRBV6-8 and TRBJ1-3; 9 positions match TRBD1. The CDR3 covers 16 residues. Germline V gene sequence: CDR1 MNHGY, CDR2 SAAAGT. After removal of 5 bases from V and 0 bases from J, the junction contained 5 bases not matched to a gene. Here the CDR3 reads CASSQTGGVSGNTIYF. CDR3 DNA: TGTGCCAGCAGTCAAACAGGGGGCGTCTCTGGAAACACCATATATTTT.